Listed below are T cell receptor beta chains from one sample, sequenced in a study of T cell responses to AZD1222 COVID-19 vaccine. The repertoire was sequenced with immunoSEQ multiplex PCR; TCRdb's copy has only in-frame clones and lacks some. Of 75,000 to 100,000 clones in the sample, 70% to 90% were seen once. Specimen: peripheral blood, collected on day 0 of AZD1222 vaccination. The receptors here all came from an adult in good health. CDR3s include the opening cysteine and the closing phenylalanine or tryptophan. A D gene is named only where the DNA matches it firmly. Only part of the rows carry a size: once, few, many, or a class if the clone is expanded.

.,TRBJ2-1,.,TRBV5-1,TGCGCCAGCAGCTTGCAGGGGATGGACAATGAGCAGTTCTTC,CASSLQGMDNEQFF
.,TRBJ2-7,.,TRBV3-1/TRBV3-2,TGTGCCAGCAGCCAAGGGGTAGTTGGGGCCTACGAGCAGTACTTC,CASSQGVVGAYEQYF
.,TRBJ1-5,.,TRBV7-9,TGTGCCAGCACCACGATGGGGGGTCAGCCCCAGCATTTT,CASTTMGGQPQHF
.,TRBJ1-2,.,TRBV7-2,TGTGCCAGCAGCTCGGACTGGAGCTATGGCTACACCTTC,CASSSDWSYGYTF
.,TRBJ2-7,TRBD1,TRBV19,TGTGCCAGTAGTCCGGACAGGGTAGAGCAGTACTTC,CASSPDRVEQYF
.,TRBJ1-1,.,TRBV6-4,TGTGCCAGCAGTGACAGGGTGGGGACTGAAGCTTTCTTT,CASSDRVGTEAFF
.,TRBJ1-1,TRBD1,TRBV5-6,TGTGCCAGCAGTCGGGACAGATCTGAAGCTTTCTTT,CASSRDRSEAFF
.,TRBJ2-7,TRBD2,TRBV19,TGTGCCAGTACCACACTAGCGGGAGGTTCCTACGAGCAGTACTTC,CASTTLAGGSYEQYF
.,TRBJ2-5,TRBD1,TRBV10-3,TGTGCCATCAAGGGGGACAGTCAAGAGACCCAGTACTTC,CAIKGDSQETQYF
.,TRBJ2-1,.,TRBV5-1,TGCGCCAGCAGCACGGGGGACAATGAGCAGTTCTTC,CASSTGDNEQFF
.,TRBJ1-3,.,TRBV6-5,TGTGCCAGCAGCTACGGGACGTCTGGAAACACCATATATTTT,CASSYGTSGNTIYF
.,TRBJ2-7,TRBD1,TRBV15,TGTGCCACCAGCAGAGGGGACAGTTCCGTCGAGCAGTACTTC,CATSRGDSSVEQYF
once,TRBJ1-4,TRBD1,TRBV11-2,TGTGCCAGCAGCTTCTGGACAGGGAAAGAACTGTTTTTT,CASSFWTGKELFF
.,TRBJ2-3,TRBD2,TRBV11-3,TGTGCCAGCAGCTTTAGCGGGGGCACAGATACGCAGTATTTT,CASSFSGGTDTQYF
.,TRBJ1-4,.,TRBV18,TGTGCCAGCTCACCACCGGCCGGGGAAGGAGAAAAACTGTTTTTT,CASSPPAGEGEKLFF
few,TRBJ2-7,TRBD1,TRBV25-1,TGTGCCAGCAGCCTTTCAGGGGGCGAGCAGTACTTC,CASSLSGGEQYF
.,TRBJ1-2,.,TRBV7-9,TGTGCCAGCAGCTTCCAAACGGCCCTATATGGCTACACCTTC,CASSFQTALYGYTF
.,TRBJ1-2,.,TRBV4-3,TGCGCCAGCAGCCAAGGGGAAAACCTATATGGCTACACCTTC,CASSQGENLYGYTF
few,TRBJ1-2,TRBD1,TRBV28,TGTGCCAGCAGTTATTTGTATGGCGGACAGGGGGCCCGCGCCGGCGGCTACACCTTC,CASSYLYGGQGARAGGYTF
once,TRBJ2-1,.,TRBV19,TGTGCCAGTAGTATAGAGACGCCTACTACCTACAATGAGCAGTTCTTC,CASSIETPTTYNEQFF
.,TRBJ2-1,TRBD2,TRBV7-9,TGTGCCAGCAGCCCCTCCCGACTAGCAGGGGAGCAGTTCTTC,CASSPSRLAGEQFF
.,TRBJ1-6,.,TRBV4-1,TGCGCCAGCAGCCAAGGGGACGGGGCTGGATCACCCCTCCACTTT,CASSQGDGAGSPLHF
few,TRBJ2-2,.,TRBV5-1,TGCGCCAGCAGCTTGCGATTCTCGAACACCGGGGAGCTGTTTTTT,CASSLRFSNTGELFF
.,TRBJ1-1,.,TRBV9,TGTGCCAGCAGCGTAACGGGAAACACTGAAGCTTTCTTT,CASSVTGNTEAFF
.,TRBJ1-2,TRBD1,TRBV20-1,TGCAGTGCGGACAGGGAAAATGGCTACACCTTC,CSADRENGYTF
.,TRBJ2-7,TRBD1,TRBV28,TGTGCCAGCAGTTCCGGACAGGGCCCCTCTATGAAGCAGTACTTC,CASSSGQGPSMKQYF
.,TRBJ1-2,.,TRBV18,TGTGCCAGCTCACCGGCAAGAAGTGATGGCTACACCTTC,CASSPARSDGYTF
.,TRBJ1-2,.,TRBV28,TGTGCCAGCAGTTACCGTAACTATGGCTACACCTTC,CASSYRNYGYTF
once,TRBJ2-2,.,TRBV6-2/TRBV6-3,TGTGCCAGCAGTCTCTGGGAAGTCCTAACCGGGGAGCTGTTTTTT,CASSLWEVLTGELFF
.,TRBJ2-5,.,TRBV12-3/TRBV12-4,TGTGCCAGCAGTTCTCGGGGGCAAGAGACCCAGTACTTC,CASSSRGQETQYF
.,TRBJ1-5,TRBD1,TRBV7-2,TGTGCCAGCAGCTTAGAGTCTAACCTTGAGACAGGGGGCCTTCAGCCCCAGCATTTT,CASSLESNLETGGLQPQHF
.,TRBJ2-7,.,TRBV3-1/TRBV3-2,TGTGCCAGCAGTCGAAACCCGACAGGTAGTTACGAGCAGTACTTC,CASSRNPTGSYEQYF
once,TRBJ2-3,.,TRBV5-5,TGTGCCAGCAGCTGGGACGGCCGACGAGGCACAGATACGCAGTATTTT,CASSWDGRRGTDTQYF
few,TRBJ1-4,TRBD1,TRBV9,TGTGCCAGCAGCGTAGAGGGGGCGCCCCGGGAAAAACTGTTTTTT,CASSVEGAPREKLFF
few,TRBJ2-3,TRBD2,TRBV4-3,TGCGCCAGCAGCCAAGTTCACGGGGGGGCGACTAGTACGCAGTATTTT,CASSQVHGGATSTQYF
.,TRBJ1-1,TRBD1,TRBV3-1/TRBV3-2,TGTGCCAGCAGCCAAGGGACAGGGGCTAAGAACACTGAAGCTTTCTTT,CASSQGTGAKNTEAFF
.,TRBJ2-7,TRBD2,TRBV7-2,TGTGCCAGCAGTTTAGCGGGGGGTGGTGTCTACGAGCAGTACTTC,CASSLAGGGVYEQYF
.,TRBJ2-3,.,TRBV7-9,TGTGCCAGCAGCTTAGACGGAGATACGCAGTATTTT,CASSLDGDTQYF
.,TRBJ1-2,.,TRBV20-1,TGCAGTGCTAGACGAGGGGATGGCTACACCTTC,CSARRGDGYTF
.,TRBJ2-2,.,TRBV24-1,TGTGCCACCAGTGATACCGCGAACACCGGGGAGCTGTTTTTT,CATSDTANTGELFF
.,TRBJ1-5,.,TRBV19,TGTGCCAGCACCGGGGGGCAGGCTCAGCCCCAGCATTTT,CASTGGQAQPQHF
.,TRBJ2-3,TRBD1,TRBV6-2/TRBV6-3,TGTGCCAGCAGTTTGCGTCCTCTCGGACAGGCCAGCACAGATACGCAGTATTTT,CASSLRPLGQASTDTQYF
.,TRBJ1-2,.,TRBV3-1/TRBV3-2,TGTGCCAGCAGCCAAGAACTCCCCAGGGCCCATGGCTACACCTTC,CASSQELPRAHGYTF
.,TRBJ2-5,TRBD2,TRBV7-2,TGTGCCAGCAGCTTAAGTTTCGGGCCAGCGGGGGGGCAAGAGACCCAGTACTTC,CASSLSFGPAGGQETQYF
.,TRBJ2-5,.,TRBV6-6,TGTGCCACCTATAGAGGGACTGAAGAGACCCAGTACTTC,CATYRGTEETQYF
.,TRBJ1-5,.,TRBV28,TGTGCCAGCAGTTTTCTTGCAGGGTCGGGCCAGCCCCAGCATTTT,CASSFLAGSGQPQHF
.,TRBJ1-1,.,TRBV7-2,TGTGCCAGCAGCCCCGAGGTCGGACCCACTGAAGCTTTCTTT,CASSPEVGPTEAFF
once,TRBJ1-5,TRBD1,TRBV6-5,TGTGCCAGCGGGCGGACAGGGGGCGTTGATCAGCCCCAGCATTTT,CASGRTGGVDQPQHF
.,TRBJ1-2,TRBD1,TRBV7-8,TGTGCCAGCAGCTTGATGGGACAGGGATTCCATGGCTACACCTTC,CASSLMGQGFHGYTF
.,TRBJ2-3,.,TRBV19,TGTGCCAGCAGAGGGGGGCTAGGGGGGGATACGCAGTATTTT,CASRGGLGGDTQYF
.,TRBJ1-3,.,TRBV5-4,TGTGCCAGCAGCCAAAAGCAGGTTAACTCTGGAAACACCATATATTTT,CASSQKQVNSGNTIYF
.,TRBJ1-1,.,TRBV6-5,TGTGCCAGCAGTCGACTCCAGGGGTCGAACACTGAAGCTTTCTTT,CASSRLQGSNTEAFF
once,TRBJ1-6,.,TRBV27,TGTGCCAGCAGCATCCGGACGATGGGGGGCGCGAATTCACCCCTCCACTTT,CASSIRTMGGANSPLHF
few,TRBJ1-1,.,TRBV10-3,TGTGCCATCAAGGCAGGCCTAATGAACACTGAAGCTTTCTTT,CAIKAGLMNTEAFF
.,TRBJ2-5,.,TRBV4-3,TGCGCCAGCAGCCATGAGTACCAAGAGACCCAGTACTTC,CASSHEYQETQYF